This TCR beta chain is drawn from a study of blood T cell repertoires in COVID-19. For the study at large: Donors in the United States, Italy and Spain gave samples during acute or convalescent COVID-19. T cells, B-cell-depleted T cells, or PBMCs supplied cDNA or gDNA.

The CDR3 sequence is 17 residues long. Germline V gene lookup returns CDR1 MNHEY and CDR2 SMNVEV (reference sequence). Trimming left V 3 bases short and J 3 bases short, with 18 bases between. Methods used by the authors: Amplification of reference gene primers was used by the study to estimate nucleated cell counts. Data came from immunoSEQ multiplex PCR; TCRdb stores just in-frame clones and leaves some out. The V and J calls and clone size come from that table; D and trimming were worked out from the DNA. The data show tens of thousands of clones, approximately 79% seen once. The TCR was taken from a woman older than 75 with acute or convalescent COVID-19. The specimen was peripheral blood. The J gene is TRBJ1-5, the V gene TRBV27; a weak D match, TRBD1 (6 bases). The CDR3 is CASSFRPAQGPNQPQHF. The CDR3 nucleotides are TGTGCCAGCAGTTTTCGCCCCGCTCAGGGGCCCAATCAGCCCCAGCATTTT.